The clone carrying this TCR beta chain has a handful of counts. V was cut by 8 bases and J by 0 bases, with 13 bases left in between. The CDR3 spans 14 residues. Germline V CDR1 and CDR2: SGHRS, YFSETQ. This entry is derived from a study of blood T cell repertoires in COVID-19. Overall study: Some COVID-19 samples were acute and others convalescent; all came from the United States, Italy and Spain.

This table comes from immunoSEQ multiplex PCR, and its TCRdb copy is limited to in-frame clones, with some not included. The repertoire has under 300,000 clones, 83% of them found once; the top ten carry around 5.5%. The chain employs TRBV5-1 and TRBJ2-3, with D possibly being TRBD2 (5 bases). The sequenced sample consisted of peripheral blood. The source of this sequence is a human donor in a cohort sampled during active COVID-19. Here the CDR3 DNA reads TGCGCCAGTTATACTAGGTCGAGCACAGATACGCAGTATTTT. It specifies CASYTRSSTDTQYF.